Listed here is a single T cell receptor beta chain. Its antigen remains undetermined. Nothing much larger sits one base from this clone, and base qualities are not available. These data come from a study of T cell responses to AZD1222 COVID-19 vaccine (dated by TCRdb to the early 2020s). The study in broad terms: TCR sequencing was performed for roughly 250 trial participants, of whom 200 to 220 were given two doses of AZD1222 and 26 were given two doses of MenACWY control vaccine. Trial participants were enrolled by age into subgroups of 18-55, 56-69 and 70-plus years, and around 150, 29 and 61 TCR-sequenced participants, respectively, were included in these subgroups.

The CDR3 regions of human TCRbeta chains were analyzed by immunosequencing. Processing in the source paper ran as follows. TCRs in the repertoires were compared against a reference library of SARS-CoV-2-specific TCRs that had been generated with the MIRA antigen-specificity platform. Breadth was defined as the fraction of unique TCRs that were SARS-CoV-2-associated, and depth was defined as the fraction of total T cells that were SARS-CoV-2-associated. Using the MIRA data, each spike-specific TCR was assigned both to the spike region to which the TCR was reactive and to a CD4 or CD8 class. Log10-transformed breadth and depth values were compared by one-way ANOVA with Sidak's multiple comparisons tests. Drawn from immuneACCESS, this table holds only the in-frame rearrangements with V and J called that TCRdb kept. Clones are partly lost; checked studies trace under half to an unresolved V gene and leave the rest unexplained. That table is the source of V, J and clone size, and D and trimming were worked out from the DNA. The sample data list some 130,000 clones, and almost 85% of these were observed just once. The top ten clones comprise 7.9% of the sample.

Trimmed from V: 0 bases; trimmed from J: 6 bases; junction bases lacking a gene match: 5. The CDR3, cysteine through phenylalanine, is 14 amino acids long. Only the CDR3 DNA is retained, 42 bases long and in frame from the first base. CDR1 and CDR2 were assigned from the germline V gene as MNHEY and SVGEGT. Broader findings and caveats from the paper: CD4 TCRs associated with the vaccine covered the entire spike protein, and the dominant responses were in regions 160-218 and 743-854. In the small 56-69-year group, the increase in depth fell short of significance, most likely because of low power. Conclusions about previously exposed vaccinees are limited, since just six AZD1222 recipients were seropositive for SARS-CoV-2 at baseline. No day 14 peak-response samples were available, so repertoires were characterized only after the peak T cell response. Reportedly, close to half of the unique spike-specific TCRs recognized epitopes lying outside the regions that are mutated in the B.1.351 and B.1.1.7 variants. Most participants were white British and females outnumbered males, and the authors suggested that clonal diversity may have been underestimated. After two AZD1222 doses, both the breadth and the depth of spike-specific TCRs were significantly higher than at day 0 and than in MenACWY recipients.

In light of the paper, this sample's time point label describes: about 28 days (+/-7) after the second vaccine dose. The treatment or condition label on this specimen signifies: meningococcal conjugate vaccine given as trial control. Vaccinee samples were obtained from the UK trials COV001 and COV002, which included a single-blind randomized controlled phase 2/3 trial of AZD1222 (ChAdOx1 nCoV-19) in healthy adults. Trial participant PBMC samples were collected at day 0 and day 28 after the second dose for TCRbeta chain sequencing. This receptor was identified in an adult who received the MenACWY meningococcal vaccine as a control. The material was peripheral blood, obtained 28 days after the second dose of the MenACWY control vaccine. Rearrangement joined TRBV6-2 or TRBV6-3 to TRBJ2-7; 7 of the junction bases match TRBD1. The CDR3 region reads CASSYSGQYFEQYF. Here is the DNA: TGTGCCAGCAGTTACTCGGGACAGTACTTCGAGCAGTACTTC.